The following is a TCR beta chain sequence with its context. Which antigen it targets is not known. The sample holds no much larger clone one base away, and base qualities are not on file. The entry originates in a study of cytomegalovirus exposure and HLA in healthy donors listed by TCRdb under 2017. At the level of the whole study: According to an earlier analysis of a few hundred of the donors, about 179 million T cells yielded 90 million to 140 million unique TCR beta sequences and about 300 Gb of sequence data. An early release covering about 600 HLA-typed donors comprised about 300 gigabases of sequencing data and tens of millions of unique TCR sequences. Of the 350 to 400 genotyped donors, approximately 83% fell in the genetic ancestry cluster associated with self-reported Caucasian donors. The study aimed to test whether cataloging public T cell receptors could reveal signatures of past pathogen exposure. The study profiled the T cell repertoires of some 610 subjects by immunosequencing and related them to cytomegalovirus serostatus. Besides the first cohort of 666 subjects, a separate validation cohort made up of 120 different subjects was used. High-throughput TCR immunosequencing, statistical association of individual TCRs with disease status, and machine learning were combined to predict cytomegalovirus infection status. In a later analysis, previously published TCR beta repertoires from about 640 donors were re-analyzed and high-resolution HLA genotyping was added so that TCR occurrence patterns could be studied. Rather than using new phenotypic data, the later analysis identified candidate immune exposures from TCR beta sequences and from how often those sequences occurred across donors. An earlier analysis of nearly 600 of the donors applied high-throughput TCR beta sequencing to assess whether each TCR beta V gene segment acted as functional or pseudogenic. Alongside the repertoire data, information on donor age, sex, ethnicity and CMV serostatus was compiled. Genome-wide SNP genotypes for about three fifths of the roughly 700 donors were used in a later genetic analysis, which treated that subset as a discovery cohort. Every repertoire in the discovery cohort had been generated on one and the same sequencing platform. Class I and class II HLA loci were covered by the typing at four-digit resolution. The number of typed donors differed by locus: roughly 620-640 for A, B, C, DRB1 and DQB1; 522 for DQA1; roughly 600 for DPA1; and some 470 for DPB1. Because of strong linkage in the cohort, roughly five DR-DQ haplotypes were treated as single units for association and clustering. On average, around 230,000 unique TCR beta nucleotide sequences were sequenced per donor among 300 to 500 genotyped donors of the cohort, with about 17% of those sequences being non-productive.

Here V drops 4 bases and J drops 9 bases, and the junction holds 14 bases not matched to any gene. The CDR3 has 16 amino acids, counting the end cysteine and phenylalanine. Only the CDR3 region is kept as DNA, spanning 48 bases read in frame from base 1. Reading the germline V gene gives CDR1 MNHEY and CDR2 SVGAGI. The cohort comprised more than 550 healthy bone marrow donors. Cohort members were all nominally healthy when sampled, although unrecorded immune exposures were likely present. The donor tested CMV seropositive and was one of the 289 seropositive cohort members. A peripheral blood sample was collected from each donor, and TCR beta sequencing was performed on peripheral blood mononuclear cells. Genomic DNA extraction from the blood cell samples was performed with the Qiagen DNeasy Blood Extraction Kit. The library came from the immunoSEQ multiplex PCR assay. For the multiplex PCR, a mixture combining 60 forward primers for TCR Vbeta segments and 13 reverse primers for TCR Jbeta segments was used. The CDR3 region of rearranged TCR beta genes was amplified from genomic DNA by a multiplex PCR assay. The amplified TCR beta libraries were sequenced on the Illumina HiSeq System as 87-base-pair reads. As for the original processing: A later analysis counted about 80 million unique TCR beta chains across the 670 or so repertoires, and roughly 11 million of these chains were shared by at least two donors. Raw reads were error-corrected and collapsed into unique sequences with a nearest-neighbor algorithm that merged closely related sequences to remove PCR and sequencing errors. To assign V, D and J gene segments, CDR3 sequences were aligned to IMGT reference sequences. For a sequence to be retained, a match of at least six nucleotides to both a V gene segment and a J gene segment was required. Rearrangements were called productive when the CDR3 lacked stop codons and stayed in frame with V and J; all others were non-productive. Following IMGT convention, CDR3 was defined as the stretch from the second conserved V-encoded cysteine to the conserved J-encoded phenylalanine. In an earlier analysis of approximately 590 of the donors, sequences lacking an unambiguous match to a single V gene segment were excluded. An earlier analysis of a few hundred of the donors called V segments functional above 56.7% productive rearrangements and segregating when the between-donor standard deviation exceeded 5%. To diagnose cytomegalovirus status from the catalog of TCR beta chain sequences, a statistical classification framework was built. A later analysis assigned V and J genes by comparing TCR nucleotide sequences with IMGT/GENE-DB human TR gene sequences. In a later analysis, CDR3 sequences and most-parsimonious VDJ recombination scenarios were assigned using the TCRdist pipeline. In a later analysis, each TCR beta chain was defined by its CDR3 amino acid sequence together with its V-gene family, and reads lacking a unique V-gene family were excluded. A later analysis removed several hundred highly shared, low-generation-probability nucleotide sequences to deal with suspected cross-contamination and a sequencing artifact. A later analysis calculated a clonal expansion index for each public chain from normalized within-repertoire ranks of inferred template counts. In a later analysis, generation probabilities were computed with a VDJ recombination model fitted to out-of-frame rearrangements, and the resulting probabilities were checked against IGoR. A later analysis scored TCR-TCR, TCR-HLA and TCR-CMV co-occurrence with hypergeometric tests, applying a repertoire-size bias correction to TCR pairs. False discovery rates were estimated in a later analysis by permuting HLA or CMV assignments 20 times. In a later analysis, co-occurring TCRs were grouped with DBSCAN, and TCRdist sequence similarity was added when clustering was performed within HLA-allele-positive subsets. Co-occurrence clustering excluded repertoires with fewer than 30,000 or more than 120,000 public chains, plus five with anomalous nucleotide sharing. Drawn from immuneACCESS, this table holds only the in-frame rearrangements with V and J called that TCRdb kept. Clones are partly lost; checked studies trace under half to an unresolved V gene and leave the rest unexplained. V and J calls and clone size are those listed in that table; D and trimming were worked out from the DNA. In this sample the table shows some 90,000 clones, approximately 74% of which occur a single time. Of the sample, 2.5% to 3% is held by the ten largest clones.

Overall results and qualifications from the work: According to a later analysis, TCR association rates differed among HLA loci, with DRB1 alleles showing the most associated TCRs and HLA-C alleles showing the fewest. Some IMGT-functional V segments, including TRBV6-2 and TRBV6-3, could not be distinguished by the 87-base-pair reads and were therefore excluded. In a later analysis, HLA-associated TCR beta chains were found to be more clonally expanded and to have lower generation probabilities than equally common non-associated chains. A later genetic analysis associated a missense DCLRE1C variant with V-gene and J-gene trimming of TCR beta chains, and an independent cohort replicated the association. Seventeen rarely observed V segments, including chromosome 9 orphons, were excluded from the earlier analysis of some 590 of the donors because counts were too low. Assigning TCR associations to individual alleles was difficult when HLA alleles, especially DR and DQ, strongly co-occurred. CMV serostatus was the only immune exposure information available for the cohort. In the study, roughly 160 TCR beta chains were listed as associated with cytomegalovirus. Across donors, most TCR sequences were observed very rarely, whereas some public TCRs were present in many individuals. In an earlier analysis of several hundred of the donors, most TCR beta V segments were observed in productive rearrangements about 87% or about 30% of the time, broadly matching IMGT annotations. A few of the identified cytomegalovirus-associated TCR beta chains were confirmed in vitro to be specific for cytomegalovirus antigens. The cohort was sequenced for TCR beta chains only, and without alpha or paired-chain data the features that could be detected were limited. Correlated functional status among segregating V segments might reflect linkage disequilibrium, but an unknown experimental factor could not be ruled out. A cluster of highly shared sequence variants was judged likely to represent a technical artifact of the sequencing pipeline. Because HLA typing was missing for some donors at each locus, association tests included only the typed subset. The presence/absence analyses assumed that sequencing depth was roughly uniform across donors, and that assumption may not be true. It was suggested by the authors that the approach could potentially be generalized to other disease states and immunological phenotypes. Several of the top co-occurrence clusters appeared to be linked to parvovirus B19, influenza, CMV and Epstein-Barr virus, according to a later analysis. In a later analysis, some 17,000 TCR beta sequences were associated with specific HLA alleles at a false discovery rate of 0.05. According to a later analysis, most CMV-associated TCR beta chains appeared to be HLA-restricted, and the HLA associations seemed to be driven largely by CMV exposure. Compared with the roughly 600-donor mean, donors in an Asian-associated ancestry cluster had fewer N-insertions in productive TCRs, according to a later genetic analysis. A further reported finding was that TCR beta sequences accurately predicted the HLA-A and HLA-B alleles for most subjects in the first cohort. In both the original and validation cohorts, the classifier was reported to diagnose cytomegalovirus status with high specificity and sensitivity.

Here the chain combines TRBV6-5 and TRBJ2-1, with TRBD2 identical over 8 junction bases. The sequencing sample was made of PBMCs. This TCR was recovered from a female donor in good health and CMV-seropositive. The CDR3 in this case is CASSLPGLGPSREQFF. The DNA sequence reads TGTGCCAGCAGTTTACCGGGACTAGGGCCCAGCCGTGAGCAGTTCTTC.